These T cell receptor beta chains were read from a single sample in a study of blood T cell repertoires in COVID-19. Method: immunoSEQ multiplex PCR; TCRdb's copy keeps in-frame clones and lacks some. The data contain roughly 40,000 clones, 75% to 90% of them singletons. Sequenced: peripheral blood. Every receptor here comes from a middle-aged woman with acute or convalescent COVID-19. CDR3s include the opening cysteine and the closing phenylalanine or tryptophan. D genes are given only for firm matches. For some rows the clone size is stated as once, few or many, or as a class when expanded; others skip it.

clone_size: NA; d_call: NA; j_call: TRBJ2-5; v_call: TRBV2; cdr3_nt: TGTGCCAGCAGAGGGGGGGTCCAAGAGACCCAGTACTTC; cdr3_aa: CASRGGVQETQYF
clone_size: NA; d_call: NA; j_call: TRBJ1-1; v_call: TRBV9; cdr3_nt: TGTGCCAGCAGCGCACAGGGATTTGGCACTGAAGCTTTCTTT; cdr3_aa: CASSAQGFGTEAFF
clone_size: few; d_call: NA; j_call: TRBJ1-6; v_call: TRBV7-8; cdr3_nt: TGTGCCAGCAGCTACTCCGCCAGGGCGAGCTCCTATAATTCACCCCTCCACTTT; cdr3_aa: CASSYSARASSYNSPLHF
clone_size: NA; d_call: TRBD1; j_call: TRBJ2-1; v_call: TRBV11-2; cdr3_nt: TGTGCCAGCAGCTTAGACGGGACAGGGGGCGTTCGGAATGAGCAGTTCTTC; cdr3_aa: CASSLDGTGGVRNEQFF
clone_size: once; d_call: NA; j_call: TRBJ1-6; v_call: TRBV28; cdr3_nt: TGTGCCAGCAGTTTCGGACAACATAATTCACCCCTCCACTTT; cdr3_aa: CASSFGQHNSPLHF
clone_size: once; d_call: TRBD1; j_call: TRBJ1-5; v_call: TRBV5-3; cdr3_nt: TGTGCCAGAACGACCCAGCGGGGGACCATGGACAGGAGGGTAAATCAGCCCCAGCATTTT; cdr3_aa: CARTTQRGTMDRRVNQPQHF
clone_size: NA; d_call: NA; j_call: TRBJ1-4; v_call: TRBV6-5; cdr3_nt: TGTGCCAGCAGTTACTCGAGCGGGGCAACTAATGAAAAACTGTTTTTT; cdr3_aa: CASSYSSGATNEKLFF
clone_size: NA; d_call: NA; j_call: TRBJ1-4; v_call: TRBV15; cdr3_nt: TGTGCCACCAGCAGGGCGGACAATGTAGGTGAAAAACTGTTTTTT; cdr3_aa: CATSRADNVGEKLFF
clone_size: NA; d_call: NA; j_call: TRBJ1-1; v_call: TRBV6-5; cdr3_nt: TGTGCCAGCAGTTACCTGGGAGAGAGCGGAGCTTTCTTT; cdr3_aa: CASSYLGESGAFF
clone_size: NA; d_call: NA; j_call: TRBJ1-1; v_call: TRBV25-1; cdr3_nt: TGTGCCAGCAGTGAATACGGCCCAGGGCGGACTGAAGCTTTCTTT; cdr3_aa: CASSEYGPGRTEAFF
clone_size: NA; d_call: NA; j_call: TRBJ1-2; v_call: TRBV18; cdr3_nt: TGTGCCAGCTCACACTCTACAGCACAGGGTGAGACCTTC; cdr3_aa: CASSHSTAQGETF
clone_size: NA; d_call: NA; j_call: TRBJ2-2; v_call: TRBV5-1; cdr3_nt: TGCGCCAGCACAAAAGTTCCCGGGACAACGAACACCGGGGAGCTGTTTTTT; cdr3_aa: CASTKVPGTTNTGELFF
clone_size: NA; d_call: TRBD1; j_call: TRBJ2-7; v_call: TRBV5-1; cdr3_nt: TGCGCCAGCAGCTTGGCCTCCGGGACAGGGACGAGGGAGCAGTACTTC; cdr3_aa: CASSLASGTGTREQYF
clone_size: NA; d_call: TRBD1; j_call: TRBJ1-6; v_call: TRBV5-6; cdr3_nt: TGTGCCAGCAGCCTGGGGGACAGGGGTTATTCACCCCTCCACTTT; cdr3_aa: CASSLGDRGYSPLHF
clone_size: NA; d_call: NA; j_call: TRBJ2-1; v_call: TRBV11-2; cdr3_nt: TGTGCCAGCAGCTTAGAGTACGGTTCCTACAATGAGCAGTTCTTC; cdr3_aa: CASSLEYGSYNEQFF
clone_size: NA; d_call: TRBD1; j_call: TRBJ1-5; v_call: TRBV6-2/TRBV6-3; cdr3_nt: TGTGCCAGCAGTCAGGGGGATCAGCCCCAGCATTTT; cdr3_aa: CASSQGDQPQHF
clone_size: NA; d_call: NA; j_call: TRBJ2-6; v_call: TRBV19; cdr3_nt: TGTGCCAGTAGTATCCGGAGTGGGGCCAACGTCCTGACTTTC; cdr3_aa: CASSIRSGANVLTF
clone_size: once; d_call: TRBD2; j_call: TRBJ2-1; v_call: TRBV2; cdr3_nt: TGTGCCAGCAGACGGACTAGCGGGAGGGCCCTCTACAATGAGCAGTTCTTC; cdr3_aa: CASRRTSGRALYNEQFF
clone_size: NA; d_call: TRBD1; j_call: TRBJ1-5; v_call: TRBV7-9; cdr3_nt: TGTGCCAGCAGCACCTACGACAGGGGCAATCAGCCCCAGCATTTT; cdr3_aa: CASSTYDRGNQPQHF
clone_size: few; d_call: NA; j_call: TRBJ1-6; v_call: TRBV23-1; cdr3_nt: TGCGCCAGCAGTCAATTCGCAGGGACACGCTATAATTCACCCCTCCACTTT; cdr3_aa: CASSQFAGTRYNSPLHF
clone_size: NA; d_call: NA; j_call: TRBJ1-2; v_call: TRBV7-9; cdr3_nt: TGTGCCAGCAGCTTAGGCCTAAATGGCTACACCTTC; cdr3_aa: CASSLGLNGYTF
clone_size: NA; d_call: NA; j_call: TRBJ1-1; v_call: TRBV2; cdr3_nt: TGTGCCAGCAGTACTGACAGTAGTCTAGAAGCTTTCTTT; cdr3_aa: CASSTDSSLEAFF
clone_size: NA; d_call: NA; j_call: TRBJ1-1; v_call: TRBV5-1; cdr3_nt: TGCGCCAGCAGCTTGGGGGCCCCGAACACTGAAGCTTTCTTT; cdr3_aa: CASSLGAPNTEAFF
clone_size: NA; d_call: TRBD1; j_call: TRBJ1-5; v_call: TRBV28; cdr3_nt: TGTGCCAGCAGTCGGGACAGGACCGCTAATCAGCCCCAGCATTTT; cdr3_aa: CASSRDRTANQPQHF
clone_size: NA; d_call: NA; j_call: TRBJ2-3; v_call: TRBV29-1; cdr3_nt: TGCAGCGTTCCTCATGGGGCAGGGGTGGGAGATACGCAGTATTTT; cdr3_aa: CSVPHGAGVGDTQYF
clone_size: NA; d_call: NA; j_call: TRBJ2-1; v_call: TRBV4-1; cdr3_nt: TGCGCCAGCAGCCAAGAGGATAGCGTGAGCTCCTACAATGAGCAGTTCTTC; cdr3_aa: CASSQEDSVSSYNEQFF
clone_size: NA; d_call: TRBD1; j_call: TRBJ2-7; v_call: TRBV18; cdr3_nt: TGTGCCAGCTCACCGGGACAGGGAATTTACGAGCAGTACTTC; cdr3_aa: CASSPGQGIYEQYF
clone_size: NA; d_call: NA; j_call: TRBJ1-4; v_call: TRBV9; cdr3_nt: TGTGCCAGCAGCGTAGTAGGGGATGGGGAAAAACTGTTTTTT; cdr3_aa: CASSVVGDGEKLFF